Below, 30 T cell receptor beta chains from the same sample are listed, as sequenced in a study of blood T cell repertoires in COVID-19. Some clones are missing from TCRdb's copy, which holds only in-frame ones; the method was immunoSEQ multiplex PCR. The sample carries 97,000 or so clones, approximately 85% recorded once. The sequencing sample was made of peripheral blood. Source of these receptors: a middle-aged man with active or convalescent COVID-19.

The chain is built from TRBV5-1 and TRBJ2-7, with D unresolved. The germline CDR1 and CDR2 sequences are SGHRS and YFSETQ. There are 10 residues in the CDR3. Trimming left V 6 bases short and J 6 bases short, with 7 bases between. The CDR3 nucleotides read TGCGCCAGCAAATCGGTCGAGCAGTACTTC. Residues: CASKSVEQYF.

This clone was seen a handful of times. This chain joins TRBV27 and TRBJ2-2; possibly TRBD1 for D (6 bases). With 2 bases removed from V and 4 bases from J, the gap between germline ends came to 11 bases. Looked up from germline, CDR1 is MNHEY and CDR2 is SMNVEV (reference sequence). The CDR3 is 15 residues long. The CDR3 here is CASSLGGTTTGELFF. The CDR3 DNA reads as TGTGCCAGCAGTTTAGGGGGCACCACCACCGGGGAGCTGTTTTTT.

The chain combines TRBV18 with TRBJ1-3; 7 nucleotides agree with TRBD1. The V gene end was trimmed by 2 bases and the J gene end by 6 bases; junction bases not matched to a gene: 4. Germline V gene sequence: CDR1 KGHSH, CDR2 LQKENI. The CDR3 has 14 amino acids. The CDR3, as DNA: TGTGCCAGCTCACCAAATACAGGGGAAAACACCATATATTTT. Translation: CASSPNTGENTIYF. The full variable domain, completed using reference TRBV18 and TRBJ1-3, is NAGVMQNPRHLVRRRGQEARLRCSPMKGHSHVYWYRQLPEEGLKFMVYLQKENIIDESGMPKERFSAEFPKEGPSILRIQQVVRGDSAAYFCASSPNTGENTIYFGEGSWLTVV.

This clone was seen a handful of times. J is TRBJ1-4 and V is TRBV7-6, with 7 bases aligning to TRBD1. This CDR3 has 13 residues. The trim removed 1 base at V and 11 bases at J, leaving 4 bases unmatched. The germline V gene has CDR1 SGHVS and CDR2 FNYEAQ. CDR3 bases: TGTGCCAGCAGCTTAGAAACAGGGGAGAAACTGTTTTTT. Its translation: CASSLETGEKLFF.

CDR3 sequence (DNA): TGTGCCAGTAGAAACCGCGGGGCGACTAGCACAGATACGCAGTATTTT. It codes for CASRNRGATSTDTQYF. The genes are TRBV19 and TRBJ2-3, with D possibly matching TRBD2 (6 bases). V was cut by 6 bases and J by 0 bases, with 16 bases left in between. The CDR3 runs 16 residues. Germline V CDR1 and CDR2: LNHDA, SQIVND (reference sequence).

The CDR3 sequence is CATQQGNGNTIYF. The CDR3 DNA reads as TGTGCCACTCAACAGGGGAATGGAAACACCATATATTTT. V usage is TRBV24-1 and J usage is TRBJ1-3; 7 bases agree with TRBD1. The CDR3 is made up of 13 amino acids. The ends lost 10 bases at V and 3 bases at J; junction bases unmatched: 5. Germline values: CDR1 KGHDR, CDR2 SFDVKD.

Here the CDR3 reads CASSPEQGGGNQPQHF. The CDR3 DNA is TGTGCCAGCTCACCAGAACAGGGTGGAGGCAATCAGCCCCAGCATTTT. The gene calls are TRBV18 and TRBJ1-5, with TRBD1 as a possible D gene (6 bases). The V gene lost 2 bases and the J gene lost 2 bases, with 13 bases spanning the gap. The CDR3 sequence is 16 residues long. Germline lookup yields CDR1 KGHSH and CDR2 LQKENI.

The table lists this clone with many counts. The chain carries TRBV29-1 and TRBJ2-5; possibly TRBD2 for D (6 bases). Germline V gene data show CDR1 as SQVTM and CDR2 as ANQGSEA. The CDR3 sequence is 12 residues long. The CDR3 DNA is TGCAGTGCCTTGGGGGGAGGAGAGACCCAGTACTTC. It encodes CSALGGGETQYF.

This chain uses TRBV7-3 with TRBJ1-1; D is perhaps TRBD1 (6 bases). CDR1 and CDR2 (germline): SGHTA, FQGTGA. The CDR3 length is 14 residues. Trimming took 2 bases from V and 1 from J, leaving 8 bases between them. CDR3 in amino acids: CASSLYRENTEAFF. The CDR3 nucleotides read TGTGCCAGCAGCTTATACAGGGAGAACACTGAAGCTTTCTTT.

This clone was observed a handful of times. This chain uses TRBV7-3 with TRBJ2-2; TRBD1 matches 7 bases. The CDR3 contains 17 residues. The V gene's germline CDR1 is SGHTA and CDR2 FQGTGA. The J segment lost 6 bases and the V segment lost 0 bases, leaving 10 bases of the junction unmatched. The DNA for the CDR3 is TGTGCCAGCAGCTTAACGTGGAGACAGGGAAGTCCCGGGGAGCTGTTTTTT. Its translation: CASSLTWRQGSPGELFF.

The chain links TRBV18 to TRBJ2-7, with D possibly matching TRBD2 (6 bases). The CDR3 spans 14 residues. The germline V gene encodes CDR1 KGHSH and CDR2 LQKENI. Trimming removed 5 bases at V and 0 bases at J, with 11 bases between. The CDR3 loop is CASSNAGSSYEQYF. CDR3 coding DNA: TGTGCCAGCTCAAATGCGGGGAGCTCCTACGAGCAGTACTTC. The variable domain in full, completed from reference TRBV18 and TRBJ2-7, reads NAGVMQNPRHLVRRRGQEARLRCSPMKGHSHVYWYRQLPEEGLKFMVYLQKENIIDESGMPKERFSAEFPKEGPSILRIQQVVRGDSAAYFCASSNAGSSYEQYFGPGTRLTVT.

This rearrangement joins TRBV5-1 to TRBJ1-1; TRBD1 aligns across 7 bases. V was clipped by 4 bases and J by 7 bases; unmatched bases: 10. CDR1 is SGHRS, CDR2 YFSETQ, per germline. This CDR3 contains 14 residues. In DNA, the CDR3 is TGCGCCAGCAGCGATACAGGGGCGAGCAATGAAGCTTTCTTT. It codes for CASSDTGASNEAFF. Drawing the rest from reference TRBV5-1 and TRBJ1-1, the complete variable domain is KAGVTQTPRYLIKTRGQQVTLSCSPISGHRSVSWYQQTPGQGLQFLFEYFSETQRNKGNFPGRFSGRQFSNSRSEMNVSTLELGDSALYLCASSDTGASNEAFFGQGTRLTVV.

The chain has TRBV2 and TRBJ1-6; tentatively, D is TRBD1 (5 bases). Germline V gene data show CDR1 as SNHLY and CDR2 as FYNNEI. The CDR3 extends over 13 amino acids. Trimming left V 9 bases short and J 6 bases short, with 12 bases between. CDR3 sequence: CASFRQTNSPLHF. CDR3 DNA: TGTGCCAGTTTTAGACAGACTAATTCACCCCTCCACTTT. The full variable domain, with the rest looked up from reference TRBV2 and TRBJ1-6, is EPEVTQTPSHQVTQMGQEVILRCVPISNHLYFYWYRQILGQKVEFLVSFYNNEISEKSEIFDDQFSVERPDGSNFTLKIRSTKLEDSAMYFCASFRQTNSPLHFGNGTRLTVT.

The chain couples TRBV11-2 to TRBJ2-7, with D unresolved. CDR1 SGHAT and CDR2 FQNNGV come from the germline V gene. The CDR3 has 14 residues. V lost 1 base, J lost 5 bases, and 12 bases lay in between. The CDR3 loop is CASSLAPSANEQYF. CDR3 DNA: TGTGCCAGCAGCTTAGCCCCCTCCGCTAACGAGCAGTACTTC.

V usage is TRBV5-4 and J usage is TRBJ2-4, with D hard to call. There are 15 residues in the CDR3. V lost 3 bases to trimming and J lost 0 bases, with 10 bases between them. Germline CDR1 reads SGHNT; CDR2 reads YYREEE (reference sequence). The CDR3 protein is CASSSAALAKNIQYF. CDR3 DNA sequence: TGTGCCAGCAGCTCCGCGGCATTAGCCAAAAACATTCAGTACTTC.

A single count supports this clone. The chain links TRBV27 to TRBJ2-2; maybe TRBD1 (5 bases). Germline V gives CDR1 MNHEY, CDR2 SMNVEV (reference sequence). The V gene lost 2 bases and the J gene lost 2 bases, with 12 bases spanning the gap. This CDR3 region has 16 residues. The CDR3 here is CASSLHTGLNTGELFF. CDR3 DNA sequence: TGTGCCAGCAGTTTACATACAGGCCTTAACACCGGGGAGCTGTTTTTT.

V usage is TRBV18 and J usage is TRBJ1-3; D may be TRBD1 (5 bases). Between the trimmed V and J ends, which lost 5 bases and 3 bases, there was a span of 14 bases. The germline V gene has CDR1 KGHSH and CDR2 LQKENI. The CDR3 loop spans 15 amino acids. In DNA form, the CDR3 reads TGTGCCAGCTCATCTGTCGATGACAGTGGAAACACCATATATTTT. It is translated as CASSSVDDSGNTIYF.

The rearrangement joins TRBV25-1 to TRBJ2-3, with a weak D call TRBD2 (6 bases). Germline CDR1 and CDR2: MGHDK and SYGVNS. With 4 bases removed from V and 2 bases from J, the gap between germline ends came to 16 bases. This CDR3 spans 16 amino acids. The CDR3 reads CASSAPDYNHTDTQYF. The CDR3 DNA is TGTGCCAGCAGTGCGCCGGACTACAATCACACAGATACGCAGTATTTT.

The V call is TRBV6-5, the J call TRBJ1-2; 9 bases line up with TRBD1. V shed 6 bases, J shed 3 bases, and the junction held 5 bases outside the gene matches. This CDR3 has 14 residues. Germline CDR1 and CDR2: MNHEY and SVGAGI. The CDR3 nucleotides are TGTGCCAGCAGCAGGGGACAGGGCCACTATGGCTACACCTTC. It yields the protein CASSRGQGHYGYTF.

In its sample, this clone was seen a few times. The V and J genes are TRBV7-2 and TRBJ2-3, with 7 bases that match TRBD1. Trimming took 5 bases from V and 7 from J; bases not matched to a gene: 9. The CDR3 consists of 14 residues. Germline V gene sequence: CDR1 SGHTA, CDR2 FQGNSA. The CDR3 reads CASSPQRGQNTQYF. CDR3 DNA sequence: TGTGCCAGCAGCCCCCAAAGGGGGCAAAATACGCAGTATTTT.

The chain recombines TRBV3-1 (or the pseudogene TRBV3-2) with TRBJ2-6; D is uncertain. CDR1 is LGHDT, CDR2 YNNKEL, per germline (reference sequence). The ends were cut back, 1 base at V and 0 bases at J, with 4 bases in the middle. This CDR3 is built from 15 residues. CDR3 in DNA: TGTGCCAGCAGCCAAGCCGGCTCTGGGGCCAACGTCCTGACTTTC. Encoded protein: CASSQAGSGANVLTF.

The chain recombines TRBV11-2 with TRBJ2-4; D is possibly TRBD2 (7 bases). Between the trimmed V and J ends, which lost 11 bases and 4 bases, there was a span of 12 bases. Germline V lookup: CDR1 SGHAT, CDR2 FQNNGV. This CDR3 comprises 12 residues. The CDR3 bases are TGTGCCCGGGGGGCGGTGAAAAACATTCAGTACTTC. This codes for CARGAVKNIQYF.

The genes are TRBV5-6 and TRBJ2-7, with TRBD1 as a possible D gene (5 bases). The CDR3 length is 14 residues. The germline V gene has CDR1 SGHDT and CDR2 YYEEEE. V was pared by 1 base and J by 8 bases, with 16 bases between. CDR3: CASSLPDSSTKQYF. In nucleotides, the CDR3 is TGTGCCAGCAGCTTGCCCGACAGCTCTACGAAGCAGTACTTC.

The chain carries TRBV13 and TRBJ1-1; possibly TRBD1 for D (6 bases). CDR1 PRHDT and CDR2 FYEKMQ come from the germline V gene (reference sequence). This CDR3 has 15 amino acids. Deletions cut 5 bases from V and 1 base from J, with 14 bases between. This chain's CDR3 is CASSAQGKANTEAFF. In DNA, the CDR3 is TGTGCCAGCAGCGCACAGGGAAAGGCGAACACTGAAGCTTTCTTT. The full variable domain, rest sourced from reference TRBV13 and TRBJ1-1, is AAGVIQSPRHLIKEKRETATLKCYPIPRHDTVYWYQQGPGQDPQFLISFYEKMQSDKGSIPDRFSAQQFSDYHSELNMSSLELGDSALYFCASSAQGKANTEAFFGQGTRLTVV.

This clone was seen many times. V usage is TRBV10-3 and J usage is TRBJ1-2; D gene uncertain. From germline, CDR1 is ENHRY and CDR2 SYGVKD. The germline V and J ends were trimmed by 2 bases and 4 bases, with 11 bases remaining between them. The CDR3 sequence is 14 residues long. The CDR3 protein is CAISERGGPYGYTF. DNA for the CDR3: TGTGCCATCAGTGAGCGTGGAGGGCCCTATGGCTACACCTTC.

V and J are TRBV5-1 and TRBJ2-7; TRBD2 agrees at 7 bases. The V gene's germline CDR1 is SGHRS and CDR2 YFSETQ. The CDR3 has 13 residues. Unmatched junction bases numbered 6, after V lost 4 bases and J lost 5 bases. CDR3 residues: CASSGEGWNEQYF. The CDR3 DNA reads TGCGCCAGCAGCGGGGAGGGGTGGAACGAGCAGTACTTC.

This rearrangement joins TRBV12-5 to TRBJ1-5, with 10 nucleotides matching TRBD1. The CDR3 is 16 amino acids. Germline trimming cut 5 bases from V and 5 bases from J; bases unmatched to any gene: 9. Germline V gene data show CDR1 as LGHNT and CDR2 as FRNRAP. In DNA, the CDR3 is TGTGCTAGTGGTAAACCGACAGGGGGCGCGGATCAGCCCCAGCATTTT. This sequence encodes CASGKPTGGADQPQHF.

This chain uses TRBV5-1 with TRBJ2-7, with D possibly being TRBD2 (6 bases). There are 13 residues in the CDR3. The V and J ends lost 0 bases and 7 bases respectively, with 11 bases between them. CDR1 and CDR2 (germline): SGHRS, YFSETQ. CDR3 loop: CASSLVAGREQYF. As DNA, the CDR3 is TGCGCCAGCAGCTTGGTCGCGGGGCGTGAGCAGTACTTC. Based on the CDR3 plus reference TRBV5-1 and TRBJ2-7, the full variable domain is KAGVTQTPRYLIKTRGQQVTLSCSPISGHRSVSWYQQTPGQGLQFLFEYFSETQRNKGNFPGRFSGRQFSNSRSEMNVSTLELGDSALYLCASSLVAGREQYFGPGTRLTVT.

This clone appeared a single time. The chain recombines TRBV12-3 or TRBV12-4 with TRBJ2-1; D may be TRBD2 (5 bases). Trimming removed 10 bases from V and 3 bases from J, with 10 bases in between. This CDR3 is built from 12 residues. CDR3 coding DNA: TGTGCCATGACTACCGTCTACAATGAGCAGTTCTTC. It codes for CAMTTVYNEQFF.

The chain is built from TRBV6-5 and TRBJ1-3; D is uncertain. Trimming removed 7 bases at V and 4 bases at J, with 17 bases between. The CDR3 spans 15 residues. Per germline, CDR1 MNHEY and CDR2 SVGAGI. The CDR3 bases are TGTGCCAGCATTGGATGGGCCTCGGCAGGAAACACCATATATTTT. Translated, it gives CASIGWASAGNTIYF.